This TCR beta chain was profiled in a study of T cells in localized non-small cell lung cancer. General study points: Adjacent uninvolved lung had the highest clonality, suggesting focused antigen responses.

TCRdb keeps only in-frame clones here, not all; method: immunoSEQ multiplex PCR. The sample contains more than 2,000 clones, 25% of which appear only once. On this clone itself: Its specificity is not known.

After removal of 0 bases from V and 5 bases from J, the junction contained 10 bases not matched to a gene. The length of the CDR3 is 17 residues. The V gene's germline CDR1 is SGDLS and CDR2 YYNGEE. The sample consisted of lung tumor tissue, taken before any cancer treatment. The chain employs TRBV9 and TRBJ2-5; 10 nucleotides line up with TRBD2. The sequence came from a woman aged 40 to 75 with stage I lung adenocarcinoma. This CDR3 is CASSVEGSGRLGETQYF. The DNA for the CDR3 is TGTGCCAGCAGCGTAGAGGGTAGCGGGAGGTTGGGGGAGACCCAGTACTTC.